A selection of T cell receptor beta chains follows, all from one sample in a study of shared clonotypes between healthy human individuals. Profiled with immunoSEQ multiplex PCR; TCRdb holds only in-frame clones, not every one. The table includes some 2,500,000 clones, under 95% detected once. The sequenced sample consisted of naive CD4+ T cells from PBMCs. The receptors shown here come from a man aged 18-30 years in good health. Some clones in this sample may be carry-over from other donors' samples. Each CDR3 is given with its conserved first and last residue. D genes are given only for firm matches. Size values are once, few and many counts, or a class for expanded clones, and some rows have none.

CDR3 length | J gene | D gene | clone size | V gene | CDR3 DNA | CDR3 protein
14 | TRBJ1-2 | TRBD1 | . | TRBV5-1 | TGCGCCAGCAGCTTTGACAGGGGAGATGATGGCTACACCTTC | CASSFDRGDDGYTF
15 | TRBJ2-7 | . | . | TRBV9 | TGTGCCAGCAGCGTAAGGGGCACCCTGGGCTCCGAGCAGTACTTC | CASSVRGTLGSEQYF
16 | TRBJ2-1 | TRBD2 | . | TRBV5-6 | TGTGCCAGCAGCTTGGCTTGGTCTAGCGGGTTGGATGAGCAGTTCTTC | CASSLAWSSGLDEQFF
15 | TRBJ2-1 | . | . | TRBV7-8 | TGTGCCAGCAGTTTTCGACTCAGCTCCTACAATGAGCAGTTCTTC | CASSFRLSSYNEQFF
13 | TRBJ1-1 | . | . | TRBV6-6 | TGTGCCAGCAGTTACACTAGGACCCCCGAAGCTTTCTTT | CASSYTRTPEAFF
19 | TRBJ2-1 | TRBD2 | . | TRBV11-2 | TGTGCCAGCAGCCCCCCCAGCAGGGCTAGCGGGATCCGGTACAATGAGCAGTTCTTC | CASSPPSRASGIRYNEQFF
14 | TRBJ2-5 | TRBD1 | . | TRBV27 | TGTGCCAGCAGTTCAGGGACAGGGGGAGAGACCCAGTACTTC | CASSSGTGGETQYF
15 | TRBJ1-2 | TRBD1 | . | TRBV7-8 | TGTGCCAGCAGCACTATAAGACAGGGAGGTAATGGCTACACCTTC | CASSTIRQGGNGYTF
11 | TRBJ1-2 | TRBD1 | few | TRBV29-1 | TGCAGCGTTGCCAGGGGGCCTGGCTACACCTTC | CSVARGPGYTF
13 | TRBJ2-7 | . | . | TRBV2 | TGTGCCAGCAGTGGTAGTAGCCGCTACGAGCAGTACTTC | CASSGSSRYEQYF
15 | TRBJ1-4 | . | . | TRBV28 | TGTGCCAGCAGTGTGACAGGCTCAGCTAATGAAAAACTGTTTTTT | CASSVTGSANEKLFF
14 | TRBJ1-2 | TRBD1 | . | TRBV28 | TGTGCCAGCAGTTATCGGACAGGGGGCCTAGGCTACACCTTC | CASSYRTGGLGYTF
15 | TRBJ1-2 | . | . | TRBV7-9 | TGTGCCAGCAGCTTAATGGAGGTCCCGGGGTATGGCTACACCTTC | CASSLMEVPGYGYTF
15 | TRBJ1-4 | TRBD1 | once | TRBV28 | TGTGCCAGCAGTTCCCATACAGGGGGCGTTGAAAAACTGTTTTTT | CASSSHTGGVEKLFF
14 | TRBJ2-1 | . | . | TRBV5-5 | TGTGCCAGCAGCCAGGACAGATCCTACAATGAGCAGTTCTTC | CASSQDRSYNEQFF
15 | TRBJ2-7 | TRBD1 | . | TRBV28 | TGTGCCAGCAGCTCTCTCGGACAGGGGAAATACGAGCAGTACTTC | CASSSLGQGKYEQYF
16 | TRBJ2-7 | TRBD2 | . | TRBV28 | TGTGCCAGCACCACAACAGGACTAGCGGGAGGGCCGGGGCAGTACTTC | CASTTTGLAGGPGQYF
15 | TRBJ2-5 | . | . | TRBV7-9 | TGTGCCAGCAGCTTTATGTCGGGCCTCCAAGAGACCCAGTACTTC | CASSFMSGLQETQYF
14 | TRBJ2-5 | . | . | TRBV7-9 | TGTGCCAGCAGCAAAAATGAAGGGAAAGAGACCCAGTACTTC | CASSKNEGKETQYF
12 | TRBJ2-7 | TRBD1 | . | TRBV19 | TGTGCCAGTTTAGGACAGGACTACGAGCAGTACTTC | CASLGQDYEQYF
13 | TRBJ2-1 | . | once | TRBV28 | TGTGCCGCGGTGGGAGTCCCCTACAATGAGCAGTTCTTC | CAAVGVPYNEQFF
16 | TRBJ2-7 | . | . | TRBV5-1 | TGCGCCAGCAGCTTGGCCGGGGCCGGGCCCACCTACGAGCAGTACTTC | CASSLAGAGPTYEQYF
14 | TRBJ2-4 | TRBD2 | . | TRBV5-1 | TGCGCCAGCACGGCAGCGGGAGCCGAAAACATTCAGTACTTC | CASTAAGAENIQYF
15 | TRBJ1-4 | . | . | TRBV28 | TGTGCCAGCACACCGCGGGGGGGGCTGATAGGAAAACTGTTTTTT | CASTPRGGLIGKLFF
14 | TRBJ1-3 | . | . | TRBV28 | TGTGCCAGCACCACCCCCCCGGCTGGAAACACCATATATTTT | CASTTPPAGNTIYF
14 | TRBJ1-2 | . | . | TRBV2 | TGTGCCAGCAGTGTGGAACTCGAGGCGGGTGGCTACACCTTC | CASSVELEAGGYTF
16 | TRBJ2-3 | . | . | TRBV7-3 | TGTGCCAGCAGCTCAGTGAAGGGGGGGTACACAGATACGCAGTATTTT | CASSSVKGGYTDTQYF
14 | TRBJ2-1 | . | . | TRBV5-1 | TGCGCCAGCAGCTTGGGCGGGACGACTATTTCGCAGTTCTTC | CASSLGGTTISQFF
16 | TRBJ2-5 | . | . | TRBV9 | TGTGCCAGCAGCCCCGACGGGGAGCTACGGGGAGAGACCCAGTACTTC | CASSPDGELRGETQYF
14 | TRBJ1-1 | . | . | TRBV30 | TGTGCCTGGACCATAGGACAGCTGAACACTGAAGCTTTCTTT | CAWTIGQLNTEAFF
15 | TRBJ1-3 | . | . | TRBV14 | TGTGCCAGCAGCCAAGAGGGGGCCTTTGGAAACACCATATATTTT | CASSQEGAFGNTIYF
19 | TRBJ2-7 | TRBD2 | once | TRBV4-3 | TGCGCCAGCAGCCTAGGGGGGCGGGGGGCACCCACGAGGATCTACGAGCAGTACTTC | CASSLGGRGAPTRIYEQYF
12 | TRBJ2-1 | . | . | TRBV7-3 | TGTGCCAGCAGCATAGCCAGCAATGAGCAGTTCTTC | CASSIASNEQFF
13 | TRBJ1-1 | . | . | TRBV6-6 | TGTGCCAGCAGTTACCTCCGGGACACTGAAGCTTTCTTT | CASSYLRDTEAFF
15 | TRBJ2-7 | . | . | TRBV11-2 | TGTGCCAGCAGCTTTACGAGGGCTTCGTCCTACGAGCAGTACTTC | CASSFTRASSYEQYF
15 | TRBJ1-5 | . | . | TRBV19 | TGTGCCAGTAGTATCGGTGCAGGGGGCAATCAGCCCCAGCATTTT | CASSIGAGGNQPQHF
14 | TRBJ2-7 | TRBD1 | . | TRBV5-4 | TGTGCCAGCAGCGTCGGGACAGGGAACTACGAGCAGTACTTC | CASSVGTGNYEQYF
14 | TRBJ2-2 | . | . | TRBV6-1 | TGTGCCAGCAGTGAAGTCCCGAACACCGGGGAGCTGTTTTTT | CASSEVPNTGELFF
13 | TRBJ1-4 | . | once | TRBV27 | TGTGCCAGCAGGAGGGTTGGAAATGAAAAACTGTTTTTT | CASRRVGNEKLFF
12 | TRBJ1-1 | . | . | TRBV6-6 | TGTGCCAGCAGTTACTACTCCACTGAAGCTTTCTTT | CASSYYSTEAFF
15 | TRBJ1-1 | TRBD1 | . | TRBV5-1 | TGCGCCAGCACGACACAGACAGGGCTGAACACTGAAGCTTTCTTT | CASTTQTGLNTEAFF
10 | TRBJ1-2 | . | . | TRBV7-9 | TGTGCCAGCAGCTTAACAGGGTTCACCTTC | CASSLTGFTF
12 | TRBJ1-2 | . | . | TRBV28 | TGTGCCAGCAGTTTGGCCGACTATGGCTACACCTTC | CASSLADYGYTF
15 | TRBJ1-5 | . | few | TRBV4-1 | TGCGCCAGCAGCCAAGTACAGGGTGGGGGTCAGCCCCAGCATTTT | CASSQVQGGGQPQHF
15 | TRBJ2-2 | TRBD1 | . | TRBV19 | TGTGCCAGTAGGTCCGGGACAGGGGGCACCGGGGAGCTGTTTTTT | CASRSGTGGTGELFF
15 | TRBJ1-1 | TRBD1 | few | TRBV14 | TGTGCCAGCAGCCGGACAGGGGGCTTGAACACTGAAGCTTTCTTT | CASSRTGGLNTEAFF
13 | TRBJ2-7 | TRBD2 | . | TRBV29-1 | TGCAGCGTTAAGACTAGCGGGAGCTACGAGCAGTACTTC | CSVKTSGSYEQYF
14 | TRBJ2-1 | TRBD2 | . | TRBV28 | TGTGCCAGCGGTAGACTAGCGGGATCGTTTGAGCAGTTCTTC | CASGRLAGSFEQFF
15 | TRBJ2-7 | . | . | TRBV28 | TGTGCCAGCAGTGCAGGACTAAAACGGGTCTACGAGCAGTACTTC | CASSAGLKRVYEQYF
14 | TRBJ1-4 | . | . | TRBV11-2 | TGTGCCAGCAGCTTAGTCAGGGGTCCTGAAAAACTGTTTTTT | CASSLVRGPEKLFF
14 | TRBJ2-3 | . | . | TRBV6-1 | TGTGCCAGCAGTGAAGCCCAAGGGGGATATACGCAGTATTTT | CASSEAQGGYTQYF
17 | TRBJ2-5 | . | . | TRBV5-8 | TGTGCCAGCACCTTTGGGGCCTGGGCAGCCCAGGAAGAGACCCAGTACTTC | CASTFGAWAAQEETQYF
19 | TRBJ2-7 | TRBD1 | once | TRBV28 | TGTGCCAGCAGTCTGGACAGGGGGCGTATACGGGGTAGTGTAGACGAGCAGTACTTC | CASSLDRGRIRGSVDEQYF
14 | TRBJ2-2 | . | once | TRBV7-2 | TGTGCCAGCAGCTACAGGAGCGAACCCGGGGAGCTGTTTTTT | CASSYRSEPGELFF